Given below is one T cell receptor (beta chain) in context. This clone has ten or more counts. It lacks a known antigen. No much larger clonotype is one base removed from it; base qualities were not supplied. The sample's treatment or condition label, decoded: high-dose cyclophosphamide on days +3 and +4 as single-agent GVHD prophylaxis. Busulfan and fludarabine conditioning, a related or unrelated marrow graft, and cyclophosphamide on days +3 and +4 were given to PTCy patients. The PTCy-treated patients were drawn from a prospective, multi-institutional clinical trial. Peripheral blood and bone marrow mononuclear cells were isolated by Ficoll-Hypaque density centrifugation and cryopreserved. V was cut back by 5 bases and J by 3 bases, leaving a gap of 10 bases between them. Based on the germline V gene (reference sequence), the CDR1 and CDR2 sequences are GTSNPN and SVGIG. The CDR3 has 12 amino acids, counting the end cysteine and phenylalanine. Of the read, only the CDR3 DNA is kept; its 36 bases are in frame from base 1.

This record comes from a study of T cells after posttransplantation cyclophosphamide (TCRdb year 2016). Background on the whole study: Using TRB sequencing, the study followed how the T cell repertoire rebuilt after myeloablative bone marrow transplantation with posttransplantation cyclophosphamide given as GVHD prophylaxis. Samples from about 33 PTCy-treated patients, along with samples from roughly 15 of their related bone marrow donors, underwent antigen receptor sequencing. Blood from all 34 PTCy patients with 1-year posttransplant specimens was subjected to TRB sequencing. In 3 patients, TRB sequencing was also performed on up to about 3 more blood samples taken 2 to 5.2 years after transplant, and in several patients, pretransplant blood was also TRB-sequenced. Because TRA and TRB clonality were tightly correlated in fewer than ten samples, subsequent TCR analyses were focused on TRB only. Public TRB sequences were compared against a database of over 3,000 sequences linked to responses to pathogens, tumor antigens, self-antigens and alloantigens. Study-wide findings and limitations: The TRB repertoires of T cells infiltrating skin or GI tract showed only limited overlap with the TRB repertoires of T cells in blood. Across the approximately 46 patients, TRB clonality was highly associated with recipient CMV seropositivity and CMV reactivation, and diversity with PTCy was similar to that in the CNI/methotrexate controls. Donor-recipient similarity was low at 1-2 months but increased during the first year, and donor CD8+ memory clones often dominated later blood repertoires.

TRB sequencing was run on genomic DNA with either the immunoSEQ assay at survey resolution or the hsTCRB kit. Turning to the authors' computational methods: The immunoSEQ software handled initial read processing, and the LymphoSeq R package was used for repertoire analyses. Clonality was computed as 1 minus normalized Shannon entropy; Gini coefficient was also calculated for each TRB dataset. To infer phenotypes in unsorted samples, TRB sequences from sorted subsets of the recipient or donor were mapped onto unsorted samples from the same recipient. TCRdb obtained this table from immuneACCESS and retained in-frame rearrangements with V and J assigned. These tables miss some clones; where compared with another copy, unresolved V genes account for less than half of the shortfall, and the remainder is unexplained. From that table come the V and J calls and clone size; the DNA was used to work out D and trimming. Listed for this sample are 5,700 or so clones, none observed only a single time. 25% of the sample is held by the ten biggest clonotypes.

The sequencing here drew on PBMCs, taken after allogeneic stem cell transplant with posttransplant cyclophosphamide. This TCR came from a male patient between 60 and 69 years old who received an allogeneic stem cell transplant from a related donor, was CMV-positive, and had no GVHD. Following transplantation, part of the T cell population may be supplied by the graft donor rather than the patient. The rearranged segments are TRBV30 and TRBJ2-5; too little of a D gene remains to name it. The nucleotide sequence reads as follows: TGTGCCTGGCAACGACGGGAAGAGACCCAGTACTTC. It specifies CAWQRREETQYF.